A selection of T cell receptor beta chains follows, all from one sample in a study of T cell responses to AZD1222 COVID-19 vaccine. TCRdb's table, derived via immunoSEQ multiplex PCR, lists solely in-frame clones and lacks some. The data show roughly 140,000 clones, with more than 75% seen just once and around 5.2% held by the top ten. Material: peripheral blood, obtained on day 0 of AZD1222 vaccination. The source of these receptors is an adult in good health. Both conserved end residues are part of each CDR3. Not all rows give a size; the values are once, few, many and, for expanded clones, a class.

CDR3: CATLYRGGGGYTF
size: few
J: TRBJ1-2
V: TRBV6-5

CDR3: CASSITGVRTEAFF
size: .
J: TRBJ1-1
V: TRBV7-8

CDR3: CASSDRETDTQYF
size: .
J: TRBJ2-3
V: TRBV6-4

CDR3: CASAGYEQYF
size: .
J: TRBJ2-7
V: TRBV7-9

CDR3: CASSFGYNYGYTF
size: .
J: TRBJ1-2
V: TRBV27

CDR3: CASSSGDSLFRYEQYF
size: .
J: TRBJ2-7
V: TRBV28

CDR3: CASSEALGGNRGGYTF
size: .
J: TRBJ1-2
V: TRBV6-1

CDR3: CASSQYIPPGDRGGDIQYF
size: once
J: TRBJ2-4
V: TRBV16

CDR3: CASSSAGTGGGEQFF
size: .
J: TRBJ2-1
V: TRBV6-2/TRBV6-3

CDR3: CASSISQTEAFF
size: .
J: TRBJ1-1
V: TRBV2

CDR3: CASKWHASNQPQHF
size: .
J: TRBJ1-5
V: TRBV6-5

CDR3: CASGGLRQTTNEKLFF
size: .
J: TRBJ1-4
V: TRBV9

CDR3: CASSFSETQYF
size: .
J: TRBJ2-5
V: TRBV5-6

CDR3: CASSYPRQVGMNTEAFF
size: .
J: TRBJ1-1
V: TRBV6-2/TRBV6-3

CDR3: CSVETGDAYEQYF
size: .
J: TRBJ2-7
V: TRBV29-1

CDR3: CASSQGLAVYEQYF
size: few
J: TRBJ2-7
V: TRBV3-1/TRBV3-2

CDR3: CASSHLQGAEAFF
size: .
J: TRBJ1-1
V: TRBV3-1/TRBV3-2

CDR3: CASKGSHETGELFF
size: .
J: TRBJ2-2
V: TRBV10-2

CDR3: CASSPIQGTDTQYF
size: .
J: TRBJ2-3
V: TRBV18

CDR3: CASSISPASGSRVHEQYF
size: .
J: TRBJ2-7
V: TRBV19

CDR3: CASSQDRELAGNEQFF
size: .
J: TRBJ2-1
V: TRBV4-2

CDR3: CASTSDRASYNEQFF
size: .
J: TRBJ2-1
V: TRBV13

CDR3: CASSPGLAGEGQYF
size: .
J: TRBJ2-7
V: TRBV7-2

CDR3: CASSEGKGQPQHF
size: once
J: TRBJ1-5
V: TRBV2

CDR3: CASREGVLNEKLFF
size: .
J: TRBJ1-4
V: TRBV6-5

CDR3: CASSLGARGMGSPLHF
size: .
J: TRBJ1-6
V: TRBV13

CDR3: CASSSDRNTEAFF
size: .
J: TRBJ1-1
V: TRBV7-3

CDR3: CAISLVLKAGNTIYF
size: .
J: TRBJ1-3
V: TRBV10-3

CDR3: CASSLVAGGEQYF
size: .
J: TRBJ2-7
V: TRBV7-2

CDR3: CASSADPSTDTQYF
size: .
J: TRBJ2-3
V: TRBV9

CDR3: CASSRDGGQFF
size: once
J: TRBJ1-1
V: TRBV3-1/TRBV3-2

CDR3: CASSFTGGEAFF
size: .
J: TRBJ1-1
V: TRBV27

CDR3: CASRQLSGNEQFF
size: .
J: TRBJ2-1
V: TRBV2

CDR3: CASRRGPGRAGNTIYF
size: .
J: TRBJ1-3
V: TRBV5-5

CDR3: CASSPTLVGSASPLHF
size: .
J: TRBJ1-6
V: TRBV9